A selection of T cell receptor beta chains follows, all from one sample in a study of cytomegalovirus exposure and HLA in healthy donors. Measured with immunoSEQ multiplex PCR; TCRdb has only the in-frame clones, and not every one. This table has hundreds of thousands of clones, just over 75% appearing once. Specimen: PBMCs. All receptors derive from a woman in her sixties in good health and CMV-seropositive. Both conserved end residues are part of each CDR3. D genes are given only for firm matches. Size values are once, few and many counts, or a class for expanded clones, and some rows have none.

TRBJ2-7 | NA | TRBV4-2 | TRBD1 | TGTGCCAGCAGCCAAGTACCGGGACAGGGGTCCCACGAGCAGTACTTC | CASSQVPGQGSHEQYF
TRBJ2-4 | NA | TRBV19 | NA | TGTGCCAGTAGAGGGACACAGGCAAAAAACATTCAGTACTTC | CASRGTQAKNIQYF
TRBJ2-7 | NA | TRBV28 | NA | TGTGCCAGCACCCCAGACACTTACGAGCAGTACTTC | CASTPDTYEQYF
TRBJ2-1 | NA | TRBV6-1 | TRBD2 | TGTGCCAGCAGTGATCCCGGACTAGCGGGAGACGAGGAGCAGTTCTTC | CASSDPGLAGDEEQFF
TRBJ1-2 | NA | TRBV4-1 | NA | TGCGCCAGCAGCTTAGGTGAGGGGGAGACCTATGGCTACACCTTC | CASSLGEGETYGYTF
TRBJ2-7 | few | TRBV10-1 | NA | TGCGCCAGCAGCCCTCAGGGATACGAGCAGTACTTC | CASSPQGYEQYF
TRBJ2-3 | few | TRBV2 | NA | TGTGCCAGCAAAGGGGGAAACACAGATACGCAGTATTTT | CASKGGNTDTQYF
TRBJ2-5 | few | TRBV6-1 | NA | TGTGCCAGCAGTGTAAACAGGGCCCAAGAGACCCAGTACTTC | CASSVNRAQETQYF
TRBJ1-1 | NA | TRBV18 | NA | TGTGCCAGCTCACCACCGGAGGGGCTCACTGAAGCTTTCTTT | CASSPPEGLTEAFF
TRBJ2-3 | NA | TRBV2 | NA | TGTGCCAGCAGTGGACAGTCCAATTGGGTCACAGATACGCAGTATTTT | CASSGQSNWVTDTQYF
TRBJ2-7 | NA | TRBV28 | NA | TGTGCCAGCGGAGGACAGAGCTCCTACGAGCAGTACTTC | CASGGQSSYEQYF
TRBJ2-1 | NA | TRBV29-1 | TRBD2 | TGCAGCGCGGGACTAGCGGGAGGTTCCTCCTACAATGAGCAGTTCTTC | CSAGLAGGSSYNEQFF